The text below deals with one T cell receptor beta chain. Antigen unknown. The data belong to a study of STAT3 mutations in large granular lymphocyte leukemia. Study-wide points: Every T-cell large granular lymphocyte leukemia patient had at least one immunodominant TCR beta clonotype. Differing intervals and regimens complicate linking therapy response to clone burden. No sample exists from the first appearance of each clone.

Repertoires were generated with immunoSEQ multiplex PCR, while TCRdb's copy carries only in-frame clones and drops some. Of roughly 25,000 clones in the sample, over 90% were seen once. This clonotype was obtained from a man aged 40-49 years with T-cell large granular lymphocyte leukemia. Some clones in this sample may be carry-over from other donors' samples. Sequencing was carried out using peripheral blood mononuclear cells.

This CDR3 is CSAGGGNSPLHF. CDR3 coding DNA: TGCAGCGCCGGGGGGGGGAATTCACCCCTCCACTTT. V usage is TRBV29-1 and J usage is TRBJ1-6, with a tentative D call TRBD1 (5 bases). The V end was cut by 7 bases, the J end by 7 bases, with 11 bases between. CDR3 length equals 12 residues. Per germline, CDR1 SQVTM and CDR2 ANQGSEA.